The sequence of this T cell receptor (beta chain) was determined in a study of blood T cells in healthy people across ages. General study findings and limits: Aged donors had fewer naive CD4+ cells and lower diversity than long-lived donors. Reliance upon unsorted PBMCs precluded definitive naive versus antigen-experienced comparison.

Through a sample-barcoded 5' primer and a J-beta primer mix, a second PCR was run for roughly 6 to 11 cycles. TCRdb itself ran the 5' RACE reads through MiXCR, one entry per CDR3 protein. The sample holds approximately 1.5 million distinct CDR3 sequences, about 45% seen once. The V end lost 2 bases, the J end lost 5 bases, and 12 bases lay between the germline ends. The CDR3 is 14 residues long. The table lists this clonotype with a few counts. Antigen specificity is unknown. Sequences were obtained from blood. The clonotype comes from a young woman in good health. The rearrangement joins TRBV12-3 or TRBV12-4 to TRBJ1-2, with D unclear. CDR3 sequence (DNA): TGTGCCAGCAGTTTACAGCCAGGTACTTATGGCTACACCTTC. Amino acid sequence: CASSLQPGTYGYTF.